The 21 T cell receptor beta chains listed next were all sequenced from one sample in a study of CD8 T cells in ankylosing spondylitis. Findings and limits, study-wide: A motif in TCR beta, a set of under ten highly homologous variants, appeared characteristic of ankylosing spondylitis blood.

Their antigens remain unidentified. TCRdb independently ran MiXCR on the 5' RACE reads; one entry per CDR3 protein. The table includes 670,000 or so distinct CDR3 sequences, under 20% detected once. Sequencing input: blood, either unsorted or a sorted T cell fraction (not recorded which). The receptors were sampled from a male donor with ankylosing spondylitis.

This sequence joins TRBV29-1 and TRBJ2-1, with D perhaps matching TRBD1 (6 bases). The V gene lost 2 bases and the J gene lost 2 bases, with 10 bases spanning the gap. Per the germline V gene, CDR1 is SQVTM and CDR2 is ANQGSEA. CDR3 length: 14 residues. The CDR3 DNA reads as TGCAGCGTTGAAACAGGGCGTACCTACAATGAGCAGTTCTTC. Its translation is CSVETGRTYNEQFF.

DNA of the CDR3: TGCAGCGTTCCCGACACAGGGTTGAACTATGGCTACACCTTC. Protein: CSVPDTGLNYGYTF. The chain carries TRBV29-1 and TRBJ1-2; tentative D call: TRBD1 (6 bases). The CDR3 runs to 14 residues. Trimming took off 5 bases at V and 2 bases at J, with 15 bases between the two ends. CDR1 is SQVTM, CDR2 ANQGSEA, per germline.

In this sample, this clonotype turned up a few times. The rearrangement joins TRBV29-1 to TRBJ2-2; D is uncertain. The germline V gene has CDR1 SQVTM and CDR2 ANQGSEA. Trimming stripped 6 bases from V and 3 bases from J, with 8 bases between. CDR3 length equals 12 residues. CDR3 sequence (DNA): TGCAGCGTCCTACTTGACACCGGGGAGCTGTTTTTT. Translated: CSVLLDTGELFF.

The chain has TRBV20-1 and TRBJ1-5; D perhaps matches TRBD1 (6 bases). CDR3 size: 17 residues. The V end was cut by 1 base, the J end by 2 bases, with 18 bases between. The germline gives CDR1 DFQATT, CDR2 SNEGSKA (reference sequence). The CDR3 nucleotides read TGCAGTGCTAGAGCCAAACCGGGACACCGGGGCAATCAGCCCCAGCATTTT. It yields the protein CSARAKPGHRGNQPQHF.

This clonotype showed up just a few times. The chain carries TRBV28 and TRBJ2-7; TRBD2 is a possible D gene (5 bases). V was pared by 6 bases and J by 5 bases, with 8 bases between. The CDR3 spans 11 residues. In germline, CDR1 is MDHEN, CDR2 SYDVKM. The CDR3 sequence is CASRRGHEQYF. In DNA form, the CDR3 reads TGTGCCAGCAGGCGAGGGCACGAGCAGTACTTC.

The rearrangement links TRBV20-1 to TRBJ2-7; D ambiguous. Trimming took 0 bases from V and 0 from J, leaving 9 bases between them. This CDR3 region has 14 residues. Looked up from germline, CDR1 is DFQATT and CDR2 is SNEGSKA (reference sequence). The CDR3 is CSARDKLSSYEQYF. Written as DNA, the CDR3 is TGCAGTGCTAGAGACAAGTTAAGCTCCTACGAGCAGTACTTC.

The chain is built from TRBV20-1 and TRBJ2-1, with TRBD2 matching 8 bases. Germline V gives CDR1 DFQATT, CDR2 SNEGSKA (reference sequence). The J segment lost 4 bases and the V segment lost 6 bases, leaving 2 bases of the junction unmatched. The CDR3 consists of 12 residues. CDR3 sequence: CSAAGEYNEQFF. Written as DNA, the CDR3 is TGCAGTGCAGCGGGAGAGTACAATGAGCAGTTCTTC.

This clonotype was counted only a few times. The chain couples TRBV7-2 to TRBJ2-3; either TRBD1 or TRBD2 may supply D (5 bases each). In germline, CDR1 is SGHTA, CDR2 FQGNSA. The CDR3 totals 14 residues. V lost 5 bases and J lost 6, with 15 bases in between. The CDR3, as DNA: TGTGCCAGCAGCCTAATAGGGTGGGGGGATACGCAGTATTTT. Translating it yields CASSLIGWGDTQYF. Complete variable domain (other parts from reference TRBV7-2 and TRBJ2-3): GAGVSQSPSNKVTEKGKDVELRCDPISGHTALYWYRQSLGQGLEFLIYFQGNSAPDKSGLPSDRFSAERTGGSVSTLTIQRTQQEDSAVYLCASSLIGWGDTQYFGPGTRLTVL.

This clonotype was counted between two and nine times. The V and J genes are TRBV4-2 and TRBJ1-4; 7 bases match TRBD1. Trimming at V came to 4 bases and at J to 4 bases, leaving 9 bases not matched to a gene. This CDR3 has 16 residues. Germline V gives CDR1 LGHNA, CDR2 YNFKEQ. The CDR3 here is CASSRGTGQLNEKLFF. The CDR3 nucleotides read TGTGCCAGCAGCCGCGGAACGGGACAGCTTAATGAAAAACTGTTTTTT.

The rearrangement links TRBV6-1 to TRBJ1-2; D unclear. V was cut by 2 bases and J by 4 bases, with 8 bases left in between. The CDR3 covers 13 residues. Looked up from germline, CDR1 is MNHNS and CDR2 is SASEGT. CDR3 amino acids: CASSEYVTYGYTF. CDR3 bases: TGTGCCAGCAGTGAATACGTCACCTATGGCTACACCTTC.

V usage is TRBV18 and J usage is TRBJ2-2; 11 bases fit TRBD2. V lost 1 base, J lost 6 bases, and 7 bases stayed unmatched. CDR1 and CDR2 from the germline V gene are KGHSH and LQKENI. The CDR3 is 17 residues long. The CDR3 region has the DNA TGTGCCAGCTCACCACAGCCGAAGACTAGCGGGGCCGGGGAGCTGTTTTTT. Amino acid sequence: CASSPQPKTSGAGELFF.

J is TRBJ1-1 and V is TRBV12-3 or TRBV12-4, with D unclear. The germline V and J ends were trimmed by 5 bases and 1 base, with 11 bases remaining between them. The CDR3 is made up of 14 amino acids. The CDR3 region has the DNA TGTGCCAGCAGTGAAATAGGTTGGAACACTGAAGCTTTCTTT. This encodes CASSEIGWNTEAFF.

This sequence joins TRBV7-6 and TRBJ2-1, with 8 bases that match TRBD2. The CDR3 has 17 residues. The ends lost 1 base at V and 3 bases at J; junction bases unmatched: 8. Germline CDR1 SGHVS, CDR2 FNYEAQ. The CDR3 sequence: CASSLVSGSGNYNEQFF. In DNA, the CDR3 is TGTGCCAGCAGCTTAGTGTCTGGTAGCGGGAACTACAATGAGCAGTTCTTC.

This clonotype has ten or more counts. This chain connects TRBV20-1 to TRBJ2-2, with a weak D call TRBD2 (6 bases). Between the trimmed V and J ends, which lost 5 bases and 2 bases, there was a span of 9 bases. The CDR3 is 13 residues long. Germline-derived CDR1 and CDR2 are DFQATT and SNEGSKA (reference sequence). The CDR3 sequence is CSAPTRNTGELFF. The CDR3, as DNA: TGCAGTGCTCCGACTAGAAACACCGGGGAGCTGTTTTTT.

The J gene is TRBJ2-2, the V gene TRBV4-1; 14 bases are a match to TRBD2. There are 17 residues in the CDR3. The V and J ends lost 6 bases and 6 bases, in that order; junction bases with no gene match: 9. CDR1 and CDR2 (germline): MGHRA, YSYEKL. CDR3 amino acids: CASRRGLAGEGAGELFF. The CDR3 DNA is TGCGCCAGCAGGAGGGGACTAGCGGGAGAAGGGGCCGGGGAGCTGTTTTTT.

This clonotype occurred a few times. J is TRBJ2-7 and V is TRBV10-2; D is perhaps TRBD2 (5 bases). CDR1 is WSHSY and CDR2 is SAAADI in the germline V gene. V gave up 5 bases and J gave up 3 bases, with 11 bases separating them. The CDR3 consists of 13 residues. CDR3 DNA: TGCGCCAGCAGTCGGGGTATACTCTACGAGCAGTACTTC. Translated: CASSRGILYEQYF.

The sample holds a few counts of this clonotype. This sequence joins TRBV20-1 and TRBJ2-1, with D possibly TRBD2 on 6 matching bases. Germline CDR1 reads DFQATT; CDR2 reads SNEGSKA (reference sequence). This CDR3 is 13 amino acids long. V dropped 0 bases and J dropped 6 bases, with 9 bases sitting between them. CDR3 loop: CSARDYGGNEQFF. CDR3 nucleotides: TGCAGTGCTAGAGATTACGGGGGCAATGAGCAGTTCTTC.

The V gene is TRBV29-1, the J gene TRBJ1-1; perhaps TRBD1 as D (5 bases). Germline V gene sequence: CDR1 SQVTM, CDR2 ANQGSEA. Trimming took off 1 base at V and 10 bases at J, with 19 bases between the two ends. The CDR3 length is 14 residues. Here the CDR3 reads CSVEARSGTGVAFF. The CDR3 DNA follows: TGCAGCGTTGAAGCCCGCTCGGGAACGGGGGTAGCTTTCTTT.

This chain joins TRBV6-5 and TRBJ2-3; D is ambiguous. Per germline, CDR1 MNHEY and CDR2 SVGAGI. Trimming cost V 0 bases and J 1 base, with 14 bases left between them. This CDR3 is 17 amino acids long. CDR3 sequence reads: CASSYSGPGRGTDTQYF. CDR3 nucleotides: TGTGCCAGCAGTTACTCGGGCCCCGGAAGGGGCACAGATACGCAGTATTTT.

The chain recombines TRBV10-3 with TRBJ1-2; D unclear. CDR1 is ENHRY, CDR2 SYGVKD, per germline. V dropped 2 bases and J dropped 8 bases, with 12 bases sitting between them. The CDR3 runs 13 residues. CDR3 DNA sequence: TGTGCCATCAGTGAGCCCCTCCTGGGGGGCTACACCTTC. Its protein is CAISEPLLGGYTF.

This clonotype was detected only a few times. The rearrangement uses TRBV14 and TRBJ2-1, with D tentatively TRBD1 (6 bases). Deletions cut 0 bases from V and 4 bases from J, with 10 bases between. CDR3 length: 15 amino acids. Germline V gives CDR1 SGHDN, CDR2 FVKESK. The CDR3, as DNA: TGTGCCAGCAGCCAAGATAACACAGGGTACAATGAGCAGTTCTTC. Its protein is CASSQDNTGYNEQFF.